This entry describes one T cell receptor beta chain. The data are from a study of blood T cell repertoires in COVID-19. Turning to the study itself: Sample material is recorded as cDNA or gDNA derived from T cells, B-cell-depleted T cells, or PBMCs.

TCRdb's copy holds only in-frame clones and misses some; the assay was immunoSEQ multiplex PCR. The table shows 95,000 to 130,000 clones, with approximately 87% occurring only once. V lost 2 bases, J lost 1 base, and 9 bases lay in between. Germline lookup yields CDR1 SGHDT and CDR2 YYEEEE. This CDR3 contains 14 residues. This rearrangement joins TRBV5-6 to TRBJ1-1; D uncertain. This TCR was sampled from a man younger than 40 with acute or convalescent COVID-19. Sequenced material: peripheral blood. CDR3 DNA sequence: TGTGCCAGCAGCTTAGGCCAGGCGAACACTGAAGCTTTCTTT. Encoded protein: CASSLGQANTEAFF.